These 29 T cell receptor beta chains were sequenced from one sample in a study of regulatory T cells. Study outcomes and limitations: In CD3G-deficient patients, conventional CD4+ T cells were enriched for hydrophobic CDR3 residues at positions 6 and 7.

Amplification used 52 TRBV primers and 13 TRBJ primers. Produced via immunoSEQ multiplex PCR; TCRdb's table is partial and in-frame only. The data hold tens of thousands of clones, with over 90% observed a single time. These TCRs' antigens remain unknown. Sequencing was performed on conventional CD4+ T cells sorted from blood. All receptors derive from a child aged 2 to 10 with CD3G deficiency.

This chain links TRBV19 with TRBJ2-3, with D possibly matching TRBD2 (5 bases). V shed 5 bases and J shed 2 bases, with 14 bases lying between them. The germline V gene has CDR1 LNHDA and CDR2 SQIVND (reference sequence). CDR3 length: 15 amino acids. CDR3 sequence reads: CASSLAAGYTDTQYF. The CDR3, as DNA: TGTGCCAGTAGTCTTGCGGCGGGTTACACAGATACGCAGTATTTT. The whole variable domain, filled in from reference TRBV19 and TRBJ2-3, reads DGGITQSPKYLFRKEGQNVTLSCEQNLNHDAMYWYRQDPGQGLRLIYYSQIVNDFQKGDIAEGYSVSREKKESFPLTVTSAQKNPTAFYLCASSLAAGYTDTQYFGPGTRLTVL.

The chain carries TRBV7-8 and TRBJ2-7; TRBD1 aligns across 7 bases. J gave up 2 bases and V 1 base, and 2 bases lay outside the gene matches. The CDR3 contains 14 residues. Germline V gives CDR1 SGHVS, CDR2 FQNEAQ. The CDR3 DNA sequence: TGTGCCAGCAGCTTAGACAGGGGTCCCTACGAGCAGTACTTC. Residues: CASSLDRGPYEQYF.

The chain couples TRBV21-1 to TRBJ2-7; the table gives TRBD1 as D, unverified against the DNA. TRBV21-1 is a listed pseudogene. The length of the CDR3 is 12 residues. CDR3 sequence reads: CASTSGTYEQYF. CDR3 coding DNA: TGTGCCAGCACCAGTGGCACCTACGAGCAGTACTTC.

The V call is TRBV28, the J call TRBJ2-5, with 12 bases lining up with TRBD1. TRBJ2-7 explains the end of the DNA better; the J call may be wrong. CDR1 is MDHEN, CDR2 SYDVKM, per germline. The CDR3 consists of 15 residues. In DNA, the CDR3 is TGTGCCAGCAGTTTAACCGGGACAGGGGGCAACGAGCAGTACTTC. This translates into CASSLTGTGGNEQYF.

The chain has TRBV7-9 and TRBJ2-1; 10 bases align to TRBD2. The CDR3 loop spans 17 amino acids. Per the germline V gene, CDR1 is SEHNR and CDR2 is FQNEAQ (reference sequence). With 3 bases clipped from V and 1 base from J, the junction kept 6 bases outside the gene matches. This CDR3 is CASSFALAGESYNEQFF. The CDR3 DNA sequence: TGTGCCAGCAGCTTCGCCCTAGCGGGAGAGTCCTACAATGAGCAGTTCTTC.

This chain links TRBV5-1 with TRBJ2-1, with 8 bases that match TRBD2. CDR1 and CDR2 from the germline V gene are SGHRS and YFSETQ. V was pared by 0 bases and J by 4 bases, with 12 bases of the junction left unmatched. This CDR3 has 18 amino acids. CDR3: CASSLEYPAGGFYNEQFF. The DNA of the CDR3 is TGCGCCAGCAGCTTGGAATATCCGGCGGGAGGATTTTACAATGAGCAGTTCTTC. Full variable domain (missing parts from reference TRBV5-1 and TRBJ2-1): KAGVTQTPRYLIKTRGQQVTLSCSPISGHRSVSWYQQTPGQGLQFLFEYFSETQRNKGNFPGRFSGRQFSNSRSEMNVSTLELGDSALYLCASSLEYPAGGFYNEQFFGPGTRLTVL.

The CDR3 sequence: CASSLIPSIADTQYF. The CDR3 bases are TGTGCCAGCAGCCTGATCCCGTCTATCGCAGATACGCAGTATTTT. The rearrangement joins TRBV7-9 to TRBJ2-3; no definite D call. Deletions cut 5 bases from V and 4 bases from J, with 16 bases between. This CDR3 is built from 15 residues. The germline V gene has CDR1 SEHNR and CDR2 FQNEAQ (reference sequence).

The CDR3 here is CAISEGATDTQYF. In nucleotides, the CDR3 is TGTGCCATCAGTGAAGGAGCCACAGATACGCAGTATTTT. The V gene is TRBV10-3, the J gene TRBJ2-3; D not certain. The V gene lost 3 bases and the J gene lost 2 bases, with 6 bases spanning the gap. The V gene's germline CDR1 is ENHRY and CDR2 SYGVKD. The CDR3 loop spans 13 amino acids.

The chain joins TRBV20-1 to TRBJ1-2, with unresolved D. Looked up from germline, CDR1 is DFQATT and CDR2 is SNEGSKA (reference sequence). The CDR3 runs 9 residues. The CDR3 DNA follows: TGCAGGCGCTCTAGGGGCTACACCTTC. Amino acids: CRRSRGYTF.

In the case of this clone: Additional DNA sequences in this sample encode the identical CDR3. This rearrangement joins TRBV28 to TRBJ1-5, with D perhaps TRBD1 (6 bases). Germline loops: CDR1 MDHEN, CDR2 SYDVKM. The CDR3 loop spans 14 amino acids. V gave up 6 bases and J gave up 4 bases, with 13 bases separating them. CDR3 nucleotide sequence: TGTGCCAGCAGAAGGGGGGGGTCAAATCAGCCCCAGCATTTT. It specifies CASRRGGSNQPQHF.

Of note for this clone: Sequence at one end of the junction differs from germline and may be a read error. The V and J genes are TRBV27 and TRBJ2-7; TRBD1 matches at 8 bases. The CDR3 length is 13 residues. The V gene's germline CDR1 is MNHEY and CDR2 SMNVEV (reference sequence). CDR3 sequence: CASSPFRGLSQHF. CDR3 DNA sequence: TGTGCCAGCAGTCCGTTCAGGGGGCTATCCCAACACTTC.

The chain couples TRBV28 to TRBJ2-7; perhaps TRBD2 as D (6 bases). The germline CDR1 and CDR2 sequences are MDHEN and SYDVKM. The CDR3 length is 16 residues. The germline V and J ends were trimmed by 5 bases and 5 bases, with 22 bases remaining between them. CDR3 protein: CASSRAGRFKYHEQYF. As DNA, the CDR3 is TGTGCCAGCAGTCGGGCGGGGAGGTTTAAGTACCACGAGCAGTACTTC.

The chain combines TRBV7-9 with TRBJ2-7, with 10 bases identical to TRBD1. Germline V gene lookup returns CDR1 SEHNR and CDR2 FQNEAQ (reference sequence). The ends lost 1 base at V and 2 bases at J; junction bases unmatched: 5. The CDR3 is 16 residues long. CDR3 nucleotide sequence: TGTGCCAGCAGCTTAGGGGCCGGGACAGGGGCCTACGAGCAGTACTTC. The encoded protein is CASSLGAGTGAYEQYF.

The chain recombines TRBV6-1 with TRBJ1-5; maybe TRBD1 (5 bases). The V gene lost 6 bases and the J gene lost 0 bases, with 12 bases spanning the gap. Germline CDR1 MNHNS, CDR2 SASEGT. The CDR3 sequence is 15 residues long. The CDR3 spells CASRPGTYSNQPQHF. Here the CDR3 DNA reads TGTGCCAGCAGGCCCGGGACCTATAGCAATCAGCCCCAGCATTTT.

In DNA form, the CDR3 reads TGTGCCAGCAGTGCAGGGTGGGCCTACGAGCAGTACTTC. This encodes CASSAGWAYEQYF. The chain links TRBV6-1 to TRBJ2-7; D possibly corresponds to TRBD1 (5 bases). Deletions cut 4 bases from V and 2 bases from J, with 9 bases between. The CDR3 is made up of 13 amino acids. The germline V gene encodes CDR1 MNHNS and CDR2 SASEGT.

The CDR3, as DNA: TGCGCCAGCAGTGCTCTCGGGAGCTCGGATACGCAGTATTTT. Encoded protein: CASSALGSSDTQYF. The rearrangement links TRBV10-2 to TRBJ2-3; possible D gene TRBD2, 6 bases. The ends were cut back, 4 bases at V and 6 bases at J, with 14 bases in the middle. CDR1 and CDR2 (germline): WSHSY, SAAADI. The CDR3 contains 14 residues.

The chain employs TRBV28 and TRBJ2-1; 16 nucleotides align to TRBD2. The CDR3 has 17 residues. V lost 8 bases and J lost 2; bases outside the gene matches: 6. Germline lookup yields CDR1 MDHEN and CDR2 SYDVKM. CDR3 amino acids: CASGTSGRVDTYNEQFF. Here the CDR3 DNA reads TGTGCCAGCGGGACTAGCGGGAGGGTAGATACCTACAATGAGCAGTTCTTC. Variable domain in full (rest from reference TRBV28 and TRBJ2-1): DVKVTQSSRYLVKRTGEKVFLECVQDMDHENMFWYRQDPGLGLRLIYFSYDVKMKEKGDIPEGYSVSREKKERFSLILESASTNQTSMYLCASGTSGRVDTYNEQFFGPGTRLTVL.

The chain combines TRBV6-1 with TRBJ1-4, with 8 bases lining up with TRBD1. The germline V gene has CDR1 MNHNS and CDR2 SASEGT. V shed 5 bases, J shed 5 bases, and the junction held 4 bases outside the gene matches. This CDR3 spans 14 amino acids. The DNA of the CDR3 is TGTGCCAGCAGTAATCGGGACAGGAATGAAAAACTGTTTTTT. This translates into CASSNRDRNEKLFF.

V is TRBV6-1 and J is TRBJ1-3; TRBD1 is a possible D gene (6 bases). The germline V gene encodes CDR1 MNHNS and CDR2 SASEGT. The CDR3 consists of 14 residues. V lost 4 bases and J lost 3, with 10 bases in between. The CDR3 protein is CASSAHRVGNTIYF. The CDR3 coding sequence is TGTGCCAGCAGTGCCCACAGGGTTGGAAACACCATATATTTT.

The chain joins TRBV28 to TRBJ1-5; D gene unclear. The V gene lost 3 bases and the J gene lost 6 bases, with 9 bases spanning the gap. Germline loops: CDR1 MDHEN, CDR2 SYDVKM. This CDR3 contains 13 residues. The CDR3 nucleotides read TGTGCCAGCAGTTTTGGCGGAAGTCAGCCCCAGCATTTT. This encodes CASSFGGSQPQHF.

DNA for the CDR3: TGTGCCATCAGTGATGCGGGCCACGGGGAGCAGTTCTTC. It specifies CAISDAGHGEQFF. The V gene is TRBV10-3, the J gene TRBJ2-1, with D maybe TRBD2 (5 bases). The CDR3 loop spans 13 amino acids. The V and J ends lost 3 bases and 10 bases respectively, with 13 bases between them. The germline V gene encodes CDR1 ENHRY and CDR2 SYGVKD.

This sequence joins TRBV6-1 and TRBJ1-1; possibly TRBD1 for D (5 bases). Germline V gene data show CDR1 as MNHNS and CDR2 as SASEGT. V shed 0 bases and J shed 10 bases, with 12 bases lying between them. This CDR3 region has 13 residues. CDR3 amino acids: CASSEARGRLAFF. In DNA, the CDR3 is TGTGCCAGCAGTGAAGCGCGGGGCCGTTTAGCTTTCTTT.

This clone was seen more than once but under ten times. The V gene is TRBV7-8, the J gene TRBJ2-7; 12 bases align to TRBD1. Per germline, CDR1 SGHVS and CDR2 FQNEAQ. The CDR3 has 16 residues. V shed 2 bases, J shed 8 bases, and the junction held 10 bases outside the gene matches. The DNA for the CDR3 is TGTGCCAGCAGCTTACCCGCAGGGACAGGGGGCGCGAAGCAGTACTTC. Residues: CASSLPAGTGGAKQYF.

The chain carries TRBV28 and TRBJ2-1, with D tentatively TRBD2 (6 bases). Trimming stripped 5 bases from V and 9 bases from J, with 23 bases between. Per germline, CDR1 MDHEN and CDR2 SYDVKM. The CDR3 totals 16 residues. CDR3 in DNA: TGTGCCAGCAGTGTCAGGGTGGGTCCCTGGAGGGCTGAGCAGTTCTTC. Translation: CASSVRVGPWRAEQFF. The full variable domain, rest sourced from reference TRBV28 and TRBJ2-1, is DVKVTQSSRYLVKRTGEKVFLECVQDMDHENMFWYRQDPGLGLRLIYFSYDVKMKEKGDIPEGYSVSREKKERFSLILESASTNQTSMYLCASSVRVGPWRAEQFFGPGTRLTVL.

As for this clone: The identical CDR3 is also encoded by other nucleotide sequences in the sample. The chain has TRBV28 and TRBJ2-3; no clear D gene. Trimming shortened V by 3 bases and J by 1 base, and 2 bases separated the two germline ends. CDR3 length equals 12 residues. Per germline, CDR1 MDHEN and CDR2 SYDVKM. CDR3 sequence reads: CASSLGTDTQYF. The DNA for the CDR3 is TGTGCCAGCAGTTTGGGCACAGATACGCAGTATTTT.

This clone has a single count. As DNA, the CDR3 is TGTGCCAGCAGGCCGGCAGACTCTGGGGCCAACGTCCTGACTTTC. Residues: CASRPADSGANVLTF. The rearrangement joins TRBV27 to TRBJ2-6; D remains ambiguous. The CDR3 is 15 residues long. Germline V gene data show CDR1 as MNHEY and CDR2 as SMNVEV (reference sequence). V shed 6 bases and J shed 0 bases, with 9 bases lying between them.

CDR3 in amino acids: CASNEQRGHNEQFF. The CDR3 DNA is TGTGCCAGCAATGAACAGCGGGGGCACAATGAGCAGTTCTTC. The chain joins TRBV28 to TRBJ2-1, with 8 bases identical to TRBD2. CDR3 length: 14 amino acids. The germline CDR1 and CDR2 sequences are MDHEN and SYDVKM. Trimming took 7 bases from V and 5 from J; bases not matched to a gene: 7.

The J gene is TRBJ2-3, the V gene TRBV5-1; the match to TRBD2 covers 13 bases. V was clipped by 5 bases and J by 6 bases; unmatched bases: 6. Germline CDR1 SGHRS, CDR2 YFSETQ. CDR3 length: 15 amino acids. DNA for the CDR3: TGCGCCAGCAGAAAACTAGCGGGGGGGTCGGATACGCAGTATTTT. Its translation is CASRKLAGGSDTQYF.

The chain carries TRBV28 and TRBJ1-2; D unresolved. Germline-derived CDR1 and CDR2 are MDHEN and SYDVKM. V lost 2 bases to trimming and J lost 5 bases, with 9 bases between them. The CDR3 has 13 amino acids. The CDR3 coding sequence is TGTGCCAGCAGTTTAAACGCGGGATATGGCTACACCTTC. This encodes CASSLNAGYGYTF.